One and the same sample provided the 16 T cell receptor beta chains below, sequenced in a study of blood T cells in healthy people across ages. Next came a second PCR, run for about 6 to 12 cycles, which used a sample-barcoded 5' primer along with a J-beta primer mix. TCRdb fed the 5' RACE reads into MiXCR, producing one record per CDR3 protein. The sample includes approximately 1,700,000 distinct CDR3 sequences, about 39% of them seen just once. Sequencing was carried out using blood. The receptors stem from a human donor in good health.

The chain has TRBV7-6 and TRBJ2-6; D gene unclear. V gave up 0 bases and J gave up 3 bases, with 6 bases separating them. Germline CDR1 is SGHVS and CDR2 is FNYEAQ. The CDR3 length is 15 residues. The CDR3 DNA sequence: TGTGCCAGCAGCTTAGCGGCACATGGGGCCAACGTCCTGACTTTC. Translation: CASSLAAHGANVLTF.

The chain carries TRBV11-3 and TRBJ2-7, with D unclear. Between the trimmed V and J ends, which lost 5 bases and 2 bases, there was a span of 19 bases. The germline gives CDR1 SGHNT, CDR2 YENEEA. The CDR3 has 16 amino acids. The CDR3 is CASSPGRKLYAYEQYF. The DNA of the CDR3 is TGTGCCAGCAGCCCAGGTCGGAAACTTTACGCCTACGAGCAGTACTTC.

In this sample, this clonotype turned up many times. The V and J genes are TRBV27 and TRBJ2-7; 8 nucleotides line up with TRBD1. In germline, CDR1 is MNHEY, CDR2 SMNVEV (reference sequence). The CDR3 contains 14 residues. V lost 5 bases and J lost 2; bases outside the gene matches: 5. CDR3 nucleotide sequence: TGTGCCAGCAGTCTACAGGGGGGCCCCTACGAGCAGTACTTC. This sequence encodes CASSLQGGPYEQYF.

The J gene is TRBJ2-5, the V gene TRBV6-5; 10 bases agree with TRBD2. CDR1 is MNHEY and CDR2 is SVGAGI in the germline V gene. The J segment lost 1 base and the V segment lost 2 bases, leaving 7 bases of the junction unmatched. The CDR3 contains 17 residues. In DNA form, the CDR3 reads TGTGCCAGCAGTTACGGAGCGGGGGGGACAATCCAAGAGACCCAGTACTTC. It encodes CASSYGAGGTIQETQYF.

Comment on this clonotype: This may arise from a read error, as a much more abundant clone is one base away. The V gene is TRBV12-3 or TRBV12-4, the J gene TRBJ2-1; D might be TRBD1 (6 bases). With 11 bases removed from V and 1 base from J, the gap between germline ends came to 18 bases. The length of the CDR3 is 15 residues. CDR3 sequence reads: CAGTRLGASYNEQFF. The CDR3 coding sequence is TGTGCCGGCACCCGTTTGGGGGCTTCCTACAATGAGCAGTTCTTC.

This chain links TRBV12-3 or TRBV12-4 with TRBJ2-3; D is uncertain. The CDR3 is 18 amino acids. V was cut by 1 base and J by 3 bases, with 20 bases left in between. CDR3: CASSLGYGRAEITDTQYF. The CDR3 coding sequence is TGTGCCAGCAGTTTAGGATACGGAAGGGCTGAGATTACAGATACGCAGTATTTT.

The chain uses TRBV2 and TRBJ1-2, with TRBD1 identical over 8 bases. V was clipped by 2 bases and J by 8 bases; unmatched bases: 13. The length of the CDR3 is 16 residues. Germline CDR1 is SNHLY and CDR2 is FYNNEI. This CDR3 reads CASSERGARTGYGYTF. The CDR3 DNA reads as TGTGCCAGCAGTGAAAGAGGGGCCAGGACAGGGTACGGCTACACCTTC.

The rearrangement links TRBV7-2 to TRBJ1-6; D perhaps matches TRBD1 (5 bases). The ends were cut back, 1 base at V and 10 bases at J, with 11 bases in the middle. Germline CDR1 and CDR2: SGHTA and FQGNSA. CDR3 length equals 14 residues. Here the CDR3 reads CASSLVTQGSPLHF. The CDR3 DNA follows: TGTGCCAGCAGCTTAGTCACGCAGGGATCACCCCTCCACTTT.

The chain employs TRBV4-1 and TRBJ2-3, with D unresolved. Germline CDR1 MGHRA, CDR2 YSYEKL. The CDR3 has 13 amino acids. V was shortened by 3 bases and J by 3 bases, with 7 bases between the two germline ends. CDR3: CASSQRITDTQYF. CDR3 DNA: TGCGCCAGCAGCCAGCGCATAACAGATACGCAGTATTTT.

This clonotype was counted between two and nine times. V usage is TRBV7-8 and J usage is TRBJ1-2; maybe TRBD1 (6 bases). CDR1 is SGHVS and CDR2 is FQNEAQ in the germline V gene. This CDR3 comprises 16 residues. V shed 4 bases and J shed 3 bases, with 18 bases lying between them. In nucleotides, the CDR3 is TGTGCCAGCAGCTCCAACCCAAGACAGGTGGACTATGGCTACACCTTC. This encodes CASSSNPRQVDYGYTF. Complete variable domain (other parts from reference TRBV7-8 and TRBJ1-2): GAGVSQSPRYKVAKRGQDVALRCDPISGHVSLFWYQQALGQGPEFLTYFQNEAQLDKSGLPSDRFFAERPEGSVSTLKIQRTQQEDSAVYLCASSSNPRQVDYGYTFGSGTRLTVV.

This clonotype was seen more than once but under ten times. V usage is TRBV4-3 and J usage is TRBJ2-7, with 7 positions matching TRBD1. The CDR3 runs to 16 residues. Germline-derived CDR1 and CDR2 are LGHNA and YSLEER. J gave up 4 bases and V 1 base, and 10 bases lay outside the gene matches. Here the CDR3 reads CASSQGLGQVSYEQYF. CDR3 nucleotide sequence: TGCGCCAGCAGCCAAGGTTTAGGACAGGTTTCGTACGAGCAGTACTTC.

This clonotype was detected once. V and J are TRBV7-9 and TRBJ1-2, with D possibly TRBD1 on 6 matching bases. Trimming cost V 1 base and J 10 bases, with 13 bases left between them. CDR1 is SEHNR, CDR2 FQNEAQ, per germline (reference sequence). This CDR3 spans 13 amino acids. CDR3 amino acids: CASSLEAGDDYTF. CDR3 coding DNA: TGTGCCAGCAGCTTAGAGGCAGGGGATGACTACACCTTC.

This clonotype occurred a few times. The chain uses TRBV27 and TRBJ2-7, with 7 bases lining up with TRBD1. The J segment lost 7 bases and the V segment lost 5 bases, leaving 11 bases of the junction unmatched. The CDR3 has 14 amino acids. From germline, CDR1 is MNHEY and CDR2 SMNVEV (reference sequence). For the CDR3, the DNA is TGTGCCAGCAGTCTAAGGGCGGCAGGGGGTGAGCAGTACTTC. Translation gives CASSLRAAGGEQYF.

This clonotype was picked up a small number of times. CDR3: CASSLLTGNEQYF. Here the CDR3 DNA reads TGTGCCAGCAGCCTCTTGACGGGGAACGAGCAGTACTTC. The chain couples TRBV12-3 or TRBV12-4 to TRBJ2-7, with TRBD2 as a possible D gene (5 bases). Trimming took off 6 bases at V and 5 bases at J, with 14 bases between the two ends. CDR3 length equals 13 residues.

The rearrangement uses TRBV11-2 and TRBJ1-2; a weak D match, TRBD1 (6 bases). This CDR3 is built from 15 residues. V lost 5 bases and J 7 bases, leaving 20 bases between the germline ends. The germline V gene has CDR1 SGHAT and CDR2 FQNNGV. This CDR3 is CASSLRGAPHSGYTF. The CDR3 DNA follows: TGTGCCAGCAGCCTACGGGGGGCCCCTCATTCTGGCTACACCTTC.

The chain couples TRBV7-9 to TRBJ1-2; D is unresolved. CDR1 is SEHNR, CDR2 FQNEAQ, per germline (reference sequence). Trimming took off 7 bases at V and 4 bases at J, with 13 bases between the two ends. This CDR3 region has 13 residues. CDR3 in DNA: TGTGCCAGCACCCGGCCCGAGCTCTATGGCTACACCTTC. Its translation: CASTRPELYGYTF. Together with reference TRBV7-9 and TRBJ1-2, the CDR3 gives the full variable domain: DTGVSQNPRHKITKRGQNVTFRCDPISEHNRLYWYRQTLGQGPEFLTYFQNEAQLEKSRLLSDRFSAERPKGSFSTLEIQRTEQGDSAMYLCASTRPELYGYTFGSGTRLTVV.